This T cell receptor (beta chain) was captured by sequencing in a study of T cell responses to AZD1222 COVID-19 vaccine. Trimming removed 4 bases from V and 8 bases from J; junction bases left unmatched: 5. The CDR3 sequence is 13 residues long. Germline V CDR1 and CDR2: LNHDA, SQIVND (reference sequence). The assay was immunoSEQ multiplex PCR, and TCRdb's table has in-frame clones only and misses some. The data hold just over 150,000 clones, with 70% to 90% observed a single time. The input for sequencing was peripheral blood, taken after recovery from COVID-19. The receptor was derived from an adult who had recovered from COVID-19. The chain carries TRBV19 and TRBJ2-1; 7 bases line up with TRBD1. CDR3 sequence reads: CASSTDRFHEQFF. The CDR3 DNA sequence: TGTGCCAGTAGTACGGACAGGTTCCATGAGCAGTTCTTC. Together with reference TRBV19 and TRBJ2-1, the CDR3 gives the full variable domain: DGGITQSPKYLFRKEGQNVTLSCEQNLNHDAMYWYRQDPGQGLRLIYYSQIVNDFQKGDIAEGYSVSREKKESFPLTVTSAQKNPTAFYLCASSTDRFHEQFFGPGTRLTVL.